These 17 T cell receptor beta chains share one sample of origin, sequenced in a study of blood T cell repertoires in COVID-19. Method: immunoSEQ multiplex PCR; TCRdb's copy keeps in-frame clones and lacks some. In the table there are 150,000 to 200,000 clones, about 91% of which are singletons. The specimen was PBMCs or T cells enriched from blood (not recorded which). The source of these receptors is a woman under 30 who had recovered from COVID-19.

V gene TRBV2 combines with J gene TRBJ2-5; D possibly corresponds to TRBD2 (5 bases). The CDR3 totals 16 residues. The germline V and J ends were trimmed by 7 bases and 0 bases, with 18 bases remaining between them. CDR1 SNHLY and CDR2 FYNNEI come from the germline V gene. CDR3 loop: CASMGDLLGDQETQYF. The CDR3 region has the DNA TGTGCCAGCATGGGAGACCTCCTGGGTGACCAAGAGACCCAGTACTTC.

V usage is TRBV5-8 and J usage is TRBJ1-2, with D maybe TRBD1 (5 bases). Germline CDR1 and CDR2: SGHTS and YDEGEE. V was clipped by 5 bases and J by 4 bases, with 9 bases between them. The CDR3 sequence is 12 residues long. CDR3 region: CASRGGFYGYTF. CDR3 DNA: TGTGCCAGCAGGGGGGGGTTCTATGGCTACACCTTC. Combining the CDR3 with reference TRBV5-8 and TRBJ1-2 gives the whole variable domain EAGVTQSPTHLIKTRGQQATLRCSPISGHTSVYWYQQALGLGLQFLLWYDEGEERNRGNFPPRFSGRQFPNYSSELNVNALELEDSALYLCASRGGFYGYTFGSGTRLTVV.

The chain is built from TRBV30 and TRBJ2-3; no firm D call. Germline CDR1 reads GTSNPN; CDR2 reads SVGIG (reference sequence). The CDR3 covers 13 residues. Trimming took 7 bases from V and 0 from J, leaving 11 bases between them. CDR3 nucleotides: TGTGCCTCCGAAACGGTGAGCACAGATACGCAGTATTTT. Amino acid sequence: CASETVSTDTQYF.

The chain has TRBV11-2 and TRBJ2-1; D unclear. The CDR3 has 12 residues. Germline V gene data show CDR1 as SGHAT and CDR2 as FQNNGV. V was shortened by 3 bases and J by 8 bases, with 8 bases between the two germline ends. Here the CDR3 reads CASSFSLDEQFF. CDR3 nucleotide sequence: TGTGCCAGCAGCTTCAGTCTGGATGAGCAGTTCTTC.

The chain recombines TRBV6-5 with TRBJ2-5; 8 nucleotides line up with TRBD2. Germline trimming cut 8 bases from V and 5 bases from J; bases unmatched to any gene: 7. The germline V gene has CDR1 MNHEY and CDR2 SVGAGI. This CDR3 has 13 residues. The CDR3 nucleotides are TGTGCCAGCTGCCGGACTAGCCGGGAGACCCAGTACTTC. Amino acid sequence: CASCRTSRETQYF.

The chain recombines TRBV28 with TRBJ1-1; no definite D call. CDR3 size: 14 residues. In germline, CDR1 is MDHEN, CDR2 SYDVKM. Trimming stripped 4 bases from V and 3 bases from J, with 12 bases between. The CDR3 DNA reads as TGTGCCAGCAGTTACCAGTTGAGGGACACTGAAGCTTTCTTT. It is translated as CASSYQLRDTEAFF.

CDR3 coding DNA: TGTGCCTGGACCCTCTCCTACAATGAGCAGTTCTTC. It translates to CAWTLSYNEQFF. V usage is TRBV30 and J usage is TRBJ2-1; unclear D gene. CDR3 length: 12 residues. Trimming cost V 4 bases and J 0 bases, with 4 bases left between them. The V gene's germline CDR1 is GTSNPN and CDR2 SVGIG (reference sequence).

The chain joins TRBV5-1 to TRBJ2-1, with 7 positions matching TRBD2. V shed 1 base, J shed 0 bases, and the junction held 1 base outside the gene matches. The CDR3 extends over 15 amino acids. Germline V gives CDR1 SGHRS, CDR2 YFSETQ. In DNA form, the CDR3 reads TGCGCCAGCAGCTTGAGCGGGAACTCCTACAATGAGCAGTTCTTC. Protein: CASSLSGNSYNEQFF.

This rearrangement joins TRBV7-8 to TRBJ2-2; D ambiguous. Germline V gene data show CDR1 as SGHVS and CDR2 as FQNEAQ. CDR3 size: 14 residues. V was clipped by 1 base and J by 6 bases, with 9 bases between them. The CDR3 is CASSLGGISGELFF. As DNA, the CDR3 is TGTGCCAGCAGCTTAGGCGGCATCTCCGGGGAGCTGTTTTTT.

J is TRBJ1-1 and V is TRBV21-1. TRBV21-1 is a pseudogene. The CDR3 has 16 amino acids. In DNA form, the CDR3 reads TGTGCCAGCAGCAAAGTCATGGTCGGGGTTAACACTGAAGCTTTCTTT. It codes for CASSKVMVGVNTEAFF.

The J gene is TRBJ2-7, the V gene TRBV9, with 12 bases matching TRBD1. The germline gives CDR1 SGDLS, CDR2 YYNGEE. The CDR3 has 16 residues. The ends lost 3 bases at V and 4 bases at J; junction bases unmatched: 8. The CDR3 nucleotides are TGTGCCAGCAGCGGATCCGGGACAGGGGGCGTTTACGAGCAGTACTTC. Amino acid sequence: CASSGSGTGGVYEQYF.

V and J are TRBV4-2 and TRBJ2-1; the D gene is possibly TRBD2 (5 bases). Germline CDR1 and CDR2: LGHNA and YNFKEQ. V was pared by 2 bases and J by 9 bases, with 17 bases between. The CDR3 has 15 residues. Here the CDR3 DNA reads TGTGCCAGCAGCCAACCGACTACTGATGCGCGTGAGCAGTTCTTC. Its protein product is CASSQPTTDAREQFF.

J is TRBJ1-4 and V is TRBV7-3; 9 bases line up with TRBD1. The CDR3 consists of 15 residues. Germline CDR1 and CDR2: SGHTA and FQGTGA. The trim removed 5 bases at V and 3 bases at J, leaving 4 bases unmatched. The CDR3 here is CASSQDRGANEKLFF. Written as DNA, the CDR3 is TGTGCCAGCAGCCAGGACAGGGGCGCTAATGAAAAACTGTTTTTT.

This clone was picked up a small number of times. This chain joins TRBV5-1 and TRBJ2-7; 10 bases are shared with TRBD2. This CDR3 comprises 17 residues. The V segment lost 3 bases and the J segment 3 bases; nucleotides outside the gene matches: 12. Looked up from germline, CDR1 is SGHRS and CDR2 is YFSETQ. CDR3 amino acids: CASSSSLGLATRYEQYF. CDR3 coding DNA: TGCGCCAGCAGCTCCTCCCTGGGACTAGCGACCCGCTACGAGCAGTACTTC.

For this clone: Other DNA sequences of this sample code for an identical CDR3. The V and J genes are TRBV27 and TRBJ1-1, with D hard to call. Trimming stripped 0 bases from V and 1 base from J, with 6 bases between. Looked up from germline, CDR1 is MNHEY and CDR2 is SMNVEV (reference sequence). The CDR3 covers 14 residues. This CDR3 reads CASSLSRGNTEAFF. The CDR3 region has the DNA TGTGCCAGCAGTTTATCTCGGGGGAACACTGAAGCTTTCTTT.

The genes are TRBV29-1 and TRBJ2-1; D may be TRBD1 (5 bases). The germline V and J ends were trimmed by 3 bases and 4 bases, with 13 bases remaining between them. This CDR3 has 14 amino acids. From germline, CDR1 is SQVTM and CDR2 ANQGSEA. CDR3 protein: CSVDGPDTYNEQFF. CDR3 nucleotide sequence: TGCAGCGTTGATGGGCCGGACACATACAATGAGCAGTTCTTC.

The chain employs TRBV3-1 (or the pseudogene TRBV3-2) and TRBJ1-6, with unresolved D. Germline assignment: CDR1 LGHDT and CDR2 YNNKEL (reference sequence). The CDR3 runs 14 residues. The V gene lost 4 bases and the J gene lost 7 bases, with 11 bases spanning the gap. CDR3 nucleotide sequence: TGTGCCAGCAGCCCTCAAACCGGGAATTCACCCCTCCACTTT. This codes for CASSPQTGNSPLHF.